This T cell receptor beta chain was profiled in a study of blood T cell repertoires in COVID-19. The table came from immunoSEQ multiplex PCR; TCRdb's copy has only in-frame clones and leaves some out. The repertoire has about 200,000 clones, 86% of them found once; the top ten carry 5% to 7%. V was cut by 1 base and J by 7 bases, with 17 bases left in between. The germline V gene encodes CDR1 MGHRA and CDR2 YSYEKL. The CDR3 spans 15 residues. The chain uses TRBV4-1 and TRBJ2-7; D unresolved. The source of this sequence is a man aged 40-49 years with acute COVID-19. Sequencing input: PBMCs or T cells enriched from blood (not recorded which). CDR3 sequence (DNA): TGCGCCAGCAGCCAAGCCGGGTCCAGCTTCGGGGAGCAGTACTTC. This codes for CASSQAGSSFGEQYF.